This TCR beta chain comes out of a study of T cells in Graves' hyperthyroidism and ophthalmopathy. Study-level findings and limits: Prediction of ophthalmopathy progression came a median around 6 months pre-onset.

CDR3 size: 13 residues. Trimming cost V 5 bases and J 6 bases, with 14 bases left between them. Germline V lookup: CDR1 SGHDT, CDR2 YYEEEE. TCR beta CDR3 regions were amplified from RNA. The HTBI primer set drove a first-round RT-PCR of the TCR CDR3. TCRdb redid the calling of the multiplex PCR reads with MiXCR, one entry per CDR3 protein. Among about 840,000 distinct CDR3 sequences listed, around 38% were seen once. Patients between 18 and 65 years old had hyperthyroidism, newly diagnosed and lasting under 2 months. Investigators excluded patients with uncontrolled infection, other autoimmune disease, pregnancy or lactation. The PBMCs were taken from around 10 ml of fresh peripheral blood. This clonotype occurred a few times. The antigen remains unidentified.

What was sequenced was blood. This TCR derives from a man aged 18 to 35 with Graves' hyperthyroidism. The rearrangement links TRBV5-6 to TRBJ1-2; D is uncertain. As DNA, the CDR3 is TGTGCCAGCAGTTTCGGGAGGAGGGATGGCTACACCTTC. Translating it yields CASSFGRRDGYTF.